This T cell receptor beta chain was sequenced during a study of siplizumab effects on memory and regulatory T cells. Produced via immunoSEQ multiplex PCR; TCRdb's table is partial and in-frame only. Of around 100,000 clones listed, around 92% are singletons. Germline assignment: CDR1 KGHSH and CDR2 LQKENI. Trimming pared 1 base from V and 5 bases from J, leaving 15 bases between. This CDR3 has 16 residues. A remark on this clone: Its antigen is undetermined.

Study-level points and caveats: About 80-97% of proliferating CD4+ or CD8+ clones had no assignable naive or memory phenotype. Proliferating siplizumab-culture Tregs lacked confirmation of suppressive function.

This sequence joins TRBV18 and TRBJ2-1, with D perhaps TRBD1 or TRBD2 (6 bases each). Sequencing used CD4+ T cells sorted from blood. This clonotype was sampled from a human donor in good health. CDR3 nucleotide sequence: TGTGCCAGCTCACCACTCTCCGGGGGCCTTCACAATGAGCAGTTCTTC. Protein product: CASSPLSGGLHNEQFF.